The subject of this entry is one T cell receptor (beta chain). Germline CDR1 is MNHEY and CDR2 is SVGAGI. Trimming cost V 5 bases and J 2 bases, with 6 bases left between them. The CDR3 length is 12 residues. The data belong to a study of blood T cell repertoires in COVID-19. Study-level background: Samples taken during acute and convalescent COVID-19 were collected in the United States, Italy and Spain. The analysed material was cDNA or gDNA that came from T cells, B-cell-depleted T cells, or PBMCs.

As originally analysed: Quantification of nucleated cells was approximated via reference gene primer amplification. Profiling relied on immunoSEQ multiplex PCR, and the TCRdb table lists in-frame clones only, not all of them. V, J and clone size are those of that table, while D and trimming were read from the DNA. The sample shows about 110,000 clones, under 95% of them seen only once. The sequence was collected from a woman aged 25-40 years with acute or convalescent COVID-19. The sequenced sample consisted of peripheral blood. This chain joins TRBV6-5 and TRBJ1-2; TRBD1 is a possible D gene (5 bases). CDR3 DNA sequence: TGTGCCAGCAGTACAGGAAACTATGGCTACACCTTC. Translated: CASSTGNYGYTF.